This passage covers 21 T cell receptor beta chains from one sample sequenced in a study of cytomegalovirus exposure and HLA in healthy donors. The data were produced by immunoSEQ multiplex PCR, yet TCRdb's version contains in-frame clones alone and is incomplete. The table shows some 120,000 clones, with 70% to 90% occurring only once. Sequences were obtained from PBMCs. Receptor source: a woman aged 18-29 years in good health and CMV-seronegative.

The CDR3 loop is CASSLDLAGGPGGEQYF. CDR3 bases: TGTGCCAGCAGCTTGGATCTAGCGGGAGGGCCGGGAGGCGAGCAGTACTTC. V gene TRBV5-4 combines with J gene TRBJ2-7; 12 nucleotides match TRBD2. V was clipped by 0 bases and J by 6 bases; unmatched bases: 10. The CDR3 has 17 amino acids. In germline, CDR1 is SGHNT, CDR2 YYREEE (reference sequence).

The V and J genes are TRBV2 and TRBJ1-5, with a tentative D call TRBD1 (6 bases). V was shortened by 9 bases and J by 2 bases, with 17 bases between the two germline ends. This CDR3 contains 15 residues. The germline gives CDR1 SNHLY, CDR2 FYNNEI. CDR3 amino acids: CARRQAGGGNQPQHF. As DNA, the CDR3 is TGTGCCAGAAGACAGGCGGGGGGTGGCAATCAGCCCCAGCATTTT.

The rearrangement links TRBV25-1 to TRBJ1-4; 7 bases are shared with TRBD1. Germline V CDR1 and CDR2: MGHDK, SYGVNS. This CDR3 contains 14 residues. The trim removed 2 bases at V and 3 bases at J, leaving 0 bases unmatched. Written as DNA, the CDR3 is TGTGCCAGCAGTGAAGGACAGGCTAATGAAAAACTGTTTTTT. This gives the protein CASSEGQANEKLFF.

The V gene is TRBV2, the J gene TRBJ2-2; D is uncertain. The germline V gene has CDR1 SNHLY and CDR2 FYNNEI. The CDR3 sequence is 11 residues long. Trimming removed 4 bases from V and 7 bases from J, with 4 bases in between. In DNA form, the CDR3 reads TGTGCCAGCAGTGGTAACGGGGAGCTGTTTTTT. Residues: CASSGNGELFF.

This chain uses TRBV9 with TRBJ1-1, with D unresolved. Germline assignment: CDR1 SGDLS and CDR2 YYNGEE. The CDR3 runs 15 residues. Trimming removed 0 bases at V and 4 bases at J, with 13 bases between. CDR3 loop: CASSVAELPGTEAFF. CDR3 coding DNA: TGTGCCAGCAGCGTAGCCGAGTTACCGGGCACTGAAGCTTTCTTT.

The gene calls are TRBV27 and TRBJ2-7, with D unresolved. The length of the CDR3 is 14 residues. Germline loops: CDR1 MNHEY, CDR2 SMNVEV (reference sequence). Trimming pared 0 bases from V and 0 bases from J, leaving 6 bases between. In nucleotides, the CDR3 is TGTGCCAGCAGTTTATCCTACCCCTCCTACGAGCAGTACTTC. It is translated as CASSLSYPSYEQYF.

V and J are TRBV28 and TRBJ2-7, with a weak D call TRBD2 (7 bases). Germline CDR1 is MDHEN and CDR2 is SYDVKM. Trimming removed 2 bases from V and 5 bases from J, with 16 bases in between. The CDR3 is 15 amino acids. The CDR3 here is CASSLGGAGTDEQYF. CDR3 DNA sequence: TGTGCCAGCAGTTTAGGGGGGGCGGGGACCGACGAGCAGTACTTC. The full variable domain, with the rest looked up from reference TRBV28 and TRBJ2-7, is DVKVTQSSRYLVKRTGEKVFLECVQDMDHENMFWYRQDPGLGLRLIYFSYDVKMKEKGDIPEGYSVSREKKERFSLILESASTNQTSMYLCASSLGGAGTDEQYFGPGTRLTVT.

V and J are TRBV5-5 and TRBJ1-2; 7 positions match TRBD1. The V gene's germline CDR1 is SGHKS and CDR2 YYEKEE (reference sequence). The CDR3 contains 13 residues. V was pared by 2 bases and J by 3 bases, with 1 base of the junction left unmatched. The CDR3 region has the DNA TGTGCCAGCAGCTTCGGGACAGACTATGGCTACACCTTC. The encoded protein is CASSFGTDYGYTF.

V usage is TRBV6-1 and J usage is TRBJ1-3; no reliable D call. V dropped 1 base and J dropped 1 base, with 14 bases sitting between them. Germline values: CDR1 MNHNS, CDR2 SASEGT. The CDR3 spans 17 residues. The CDR3 loop reads CASSEDVGIWSGNTIYF. CDR3 nucleotide sequence: TGTGCCAGCAGTGAAGATGTCGGGATTTGGTCTGGAAACACCATATATTTT.

CDR3 residues: CASSQVIGDRKTNYGYTF. DNA of the CDR3: TGCGCCAGCAGCCAAGTTATCGGGGACAGGAAAACTAACTATGGCTACACCTTC. V gene TRBV4-1 combines with J gene TRBJ1-2, with 8 bases that match TRBD1. Germline CDR1 is MGHRA and CDR2 is YSYEKL. Trimming at V came to 1 base and at J to 0 bases, leaving 10 bases not matched to a gene. This CDR3 has 18 residues.

The chain recombines TRBV2 with TRBJ1-5; D ambiguous. CDR1 SNHLY and CDR2 FYNNEI come from the germline V gene. CDR3 length equals 11 residues. Trimming pared 5 bases from V and 9 bases from J, leaving 8 bases between. The DNA for the CDR3 is TGTGCCAGCAGTCGGGGTTCGCCCCAGCATTTT. This sequence encodes CASSRGSPQHF.

The rearrangement links TRBV9 to TRBJ2-2, with TRBD1 matching 7 bases. With 4 bases clipped from V and 2 bases from J, the junction kept 8 bases outside the gene matches. Germline assignment: CDR1 SGDLS and CDR2 YYNGEE. This CDR3 comprises 16 residues. The DNA of the CDR3 is TGTGCCAGCAGCACCGACAGGGTCAGAAACACCGGGGAGCTGTTTTTT. It yields the protein CASSTDRVRNTGELFF.

This clone was observed once. This rearrangement joins TRBV19 to TRBJ1-4, with D perhaps TRBD1 (6 bases). The germline gives CDR1 LNHDA, CDR2 SQIVND (reference sequence). This CDR3 spans 14 amino acids. The V end lost 5 bases, the J end lost 4 bases, and 11 bases lay between the germline ends. DNA for the CDR3: TGTGCCAGTAGTGCCCGACAGGATAATGAAAAACTGTTTTTT. Residues: CASSARQDNEKLFF.

The chain has TRBV2 and TRBJ2-2, with D possibly matching TRBD1 (5 bases). This CDR3 has 14 residues. Germline CDR1 is SNHLY and CDR2 is FYNNEI. Trimming cost V 7 bases and J 7 bases, with 16 bases left between them. CDR3 DNA sequence: TGTGCCAGCACAGGGATTCAGTCTAGCGGGGAGCTGTTTTTT. Translated, it gives CASTGIQSSGELFF.

The genes are TRBV19 and TRBJ2-4; possible D gene TRBD2, 5 bases. The CDR3 loop spans 13 amino acids. The V end lost 0 bases, the J end lost 11 bases, and 11 bases lay between the germline ends. The germline V gene has CDR1 LNHDA and CDR2 SQIVND (reference sequence). The CDR3 is CASSIDLGNVQYF. CDR3 DNA sequence: TGTGCCAGTAGTATAGATCTCGGGAATGTTCAGTACTTC.

With respect to this clone: At the DNA level, this CDR3 is encoded by other sequences in the same sample as well. The chain is built from TRBV7-2 and TRBJ2-2, with 16 nucleotides matching TRBD2. V dropped 3 bases and J dropped 8; count of bases not matched to a gene: 3. CDR1 is SGHTA, CDR2 FQGNSA, per germline. The CDR3 sequence is 16 residues long. The CDR3 DNA reads as TGTGCCAGCAGCTTGGGACTAGCGGGAGGGACTGGGGAGCTGTTTTTT. Protein: CASSLGLAGGTGELFF.

The chain combines TRBV7-3 with TRBJ2-6, with TRBD2 matching 11 bases. The CDR3 is made up of 18 amino acids. From germline, CDR1 is SGHTA and CDR2 FQGTGA. V shed 1 base, J shed 2 bases, and the junction held 4 bases outside the gene matches. The CDR3 DNA reads as TGTGCCAGCAGCTTAAACCCTAGCGGGAGGACTGGGGCCAACGTCCTGACTTTC. Amino acid sequence: CASSLNPSGRTGANVLTF.

The rearrangement links TRBV18 to TRBJ1-4; D is ambiguous. The V gene lost 3 bases and the J gene lost 5 bases, with 10 bases spanning the gap. The CDR3 runs 14 residues. Germline CDR1 and CDR2: KGHSH and LQKENI. The CDR3 DNA reads TGTGCCAGCTCACCTACAGCAAACAATGAAAAACTGTTTTTT. Translation: CASSPTANNEKLFF.

The chain has TRBV4-1 and TRBJ2-5; 9 bases are a match to TRBD1. Germline loops: CDR1 MGHRA, CDR2 YSYEKL. V shed 6 bases and J 5 bases; nucleotides not matched to a gene: 4. The CDR3 consists of 13 residues. The CDR3 coding sequence is TGCGCCAGCAGTCTTGGACAGGGGGAGACCCAGTACTTC. Residues: CASSLGQGETQYF.

The chain is built from TRBV28 and TRBJ2-7, with 7 bases aligning to TRBD1. Germline assignment: CDR1 MDHEN and CDR2 SYDVKM. V trimming: 5 bases; J trimming: 2 bases; junction bases outside the gene matches: 9. CDR3 length: 15 residues. The CDR3 DNA sequence: TGTGCCAGCAGTCCGAGCGGACAGGTTGCCTACGAGCAGTACTTC. Protein: CASSPSGQVAYEQYF.

The rearrangement links TRBV14 to TRBJ2-1; 14 bases are shared with TRBD2. The V segment lost 1 base and the J segment 10 bases; nucleotides outside the gene matches: 6. Germline CDR1 reads SGHDN; CDR2 reads FVKESK. The CDR3 sequence is 16 residues long. This chain's CDR3 is CASSQGTSGRRGEQFF. In DNA form, the CDR3 reads TGTGCCAGCAGCCAAGGGACTAGCGGGAGGCGAGGGGAGCAGTTCTTC.